This passage covers 25 T cell receptor beta chains from one sample sequenced in a study of beta chain features in type 1 diabetes. Expressed TCRB transcripts were sequenced because the isolated RNA had all been reverse transcribed beforehand. Sequenced by immunoSEQ multiplex PCR; TCRdb stores in-frame clones only, minus some. The sample has over 500,000 clones; roughly 15% are singletons. Sequenced input: naive CD4+ T cells from blood. These receptors all stem from a man aged 18 to 30 in good health.

The V call is TRBV5-6, the J call TRBJ2-4; 7 nucleotides align to TRBD1. CDR1 SGHDT and CDR2 YYEEEE come from the germline V gene. The CDR3 extends over 16 amino acids. V shed 1 base, J shed 4 bases, and the junction held 8 bases outside the gene matches. CDR3 sequence: CASSLPGQARKNIQYF. The CDR3 DNA reads TGTGCCAGCAGCTTGCCTGGACAGGCCAGAAAAAACATTCAGTACTTC.

The chain couples TRBV28 to TRBJ1-2; TRBD1 aligns across 7 bases. J lost 6 bases, V lost 5 bases, and 6 bases had no gene match. The CDR3 loop spans 13 amino acids. Germline V CDR1 and CDR2: MDHEN, SYDVKM. In DNA, the CDR3 is TGTGCCAGCAGTCTCACAGGGGTTAATGGCTACACCTTC. It translates to CASSLTGVNGYTF.

The gene calls are TRBV6-4 and TRBJ2-3; tentatively, D is TRBD1 or TRBD2 (5 bases each). This CDR3 region has 13 residues. V was shortened by 2 bases and J by 6 bases, with 9 bases between the two germline ends. Germline V gene data show CDR1 as MRHNA and CDR2 as SNTAGT. The CDR3 DNA is TGTGCCAGCAGTGACCGTTGGGGGGATACGCAGTATTTT. It is translated as CASSDRWGDTQYF.

The CDR3 nucleotides are TGCGCCAGCAGCTGGGGGGGCATCCCGGATCTCTACAATGAGCAGTTCTTC. Its protein is CASSWGGIPDLYNEQFF. This chain connects TRBV5-1 to TRBJ2-1; a weak D match, TRBD2 (7 bases). The V end lost 3 bases, the J end lost 3 bases, and 19 bases lay between the germline ends. CDR3 size: 17 residues. Germline-derived CDR1 and CDR2 are SGHRS and YFSETQ.

The genes are TRBV10-3 and TRBJ2-1; D remains unclear. V gave up 6 bases and J gave up 0 bases, with 9 bases separating them. The CDR3 sequence is 14 residues long. Germline assignment: CDR1 ENHRY and CDR2 SYGVKD. The CDR3 here is CAISPTYSYNEQFF. Written as DNA, the CDR3 is TGTGCCATCAGCCCGACTTACTCCTACAATGAGCAGTTCTTC.

V usage is TRBV9 and J usage is TRBJ2-7; D perhaps matches TRBD2 (6 bases). Germline CDR1 and CDR2: SGDLS and YYNGEE. V was cut by 0 bases and J by 2 bases, with 9 bases left in between. This CDR3 is built from 14 residues. Written as DNA, the CDR3 is TGTGCCAGCAGCGTAGGCAGGACTACCTACGAGCAGTACTTC. Translation gives CASSVGRTTYEQYF.

Only a few counts were recorded for this clone. CDR3 sequence: CATRPPANGNTIYF. The DNA for the CDR3 is TGTGCCACTCGCCCCCCGGCGAACGGAAACACCATATATTTT. V and J are TRBV28 and TRBJ1-3; D gene ambiguous. This CDR3 is built from 14 residues. V lost 10 bases to trimming and J lost 4 bases, with 17 bases between them. Germline V gene sequence: CDR1 MDHEN, CDR2 SYDVKM. The variable domain in full, with the rest retrieved from reference TRBV28 and TRBJ1-3, is DVKVTQSSRYLVKRTGEKVFLECVQDMDHENMFWYRQDPGLGLRLIYFSYDVKMKEKGDIPEGYSVSREKKERFSLILESASTNQTSMYLCATRPPANGNTIYFGEGSWLTVV.

This clone appeared a few times. This chain connects TRBV7-9 to TRBJ2-2, with no clear D. The CDR3 has 13 residues. Germline CDR1 SEHNR, CDR2 FQNEAQ (reference sequence). The CDR3: CARVADFTGELFF. For the CDR3, the DNA is TGTGCACGAGTGGCAGACTTTACCGGGGAGCTGTTTTTT.

CDR3 in amino acids: CASSVRTGGTYGYTF. The CDR3 coding sequence is TGTGCCAGCAGTGTCAGGACAGGGGGCACCTATGGCTACACCTTC. The V gene is TRBV6-4, the J gene TRBJ1-2; 11 positions match TRBD1. Germline V gene lookup returns CDR1 MRHNA and CDR2 SNTAGT. This CDR3 is built from 15 residues. The trim removed 4 bases at V and 4 bases at J, leaving 5 bases unmatched.

In this sample, this clone turned up a few times. The chain couples TRBV7-3 to TRBJ2-3; no definite D call. There are 15 residues in the CDR3. Per the germline V gene, CDR1 is SGHTA and CDR2 is FQGTGA. V lost 2 bases and J 1 base, leaving 10 bases between the germline ends. For the CDR3, the DNA is TGTGCCAGCAGCTTAGGGTCTATGGGCACAGATACGCAGTATTTT. Protein product: CASSLGSMGTDTQYF.

This chain uses TRBV9 with TRBJ1-1; TRBD1 agrees at 7 bases. V was pared by 0 bases and J by 8 bases, with 4 bases of the junction left unmatched. CDR1 and CDR2 (germline): SGDLS, YYNGEE. The CDR3 has 13 residues. The CDR3 sequence: CASSVVAGGEAFF. Written as DNA, the CDR3 is TGTGCCAGCAGCGTAGTGGCAGGGGGGGAAGCTTTCTTT.

This chain links TRBV9 with TRBJ2-7; the D is unclear. The V end lost 7 bases, the J end lost 5 bases, and 10 bases lay between the germline ends. The germline CDR1 and CDR2 sequences are SGDLS and YYNGEE. This CDR3 is built from 11 residues. DNA of the CDR3: TGTGCCAGCGGGGTCGAGAACGAGCAGTACTTC. The encoded protein is CASGVENEQYF.

This chain uses TRBV2 with TRBJ2-7; a possible D gene is TRBD1 (5 bases). Germline V lookup: CDR1 SNHLY, CDR2 FYNNEI. This CDR3 contains 13 residues. Trimming took 4 bases from V and 9 from J, leaving 16 bases between them. The CDR3 nucleotides are TGTGCCAGCAGTGCAGGACACCTGCCTCGGCAGTACTTC. Translated: CASSAGHLPRQYF. The whole variable domain, remainder taken from reference TRBV2 and TRBJ2-7, is EPEVTQTPSHQVTQMGQEVILRCVPISNHLYFYWYRQILGQKVEFLVSFYNNEISEKSEIFDDQFSVERPDGSNFTLKIRSTKLEDSAMYFCASSAGHLPRQYFGPGTRLTVT.

This clone was seen a few times. This chain joins TRBV11-2 and TRBJ1-1; no firm D call. The length of the CDR3 is 13 residues. Germline V gene data show CDR1 as SGHAT and CDR2 as FQNNGV. Trimming stripped 4 bases from V and 11 bases from J, with 17 bases between. The CDR3 DNA reads as TGTGCCAGCAGCTCAATCCTTGTCGGGTGGGCTTTCTTT. As protein: CASSSILVGWAFF.

Comment on this clone: Given a much more abundant clone one base away, this may be a read error. The chain carries TRBV7-6 and TRBJ2-6; weak D call: TRBD1 (5 bases). V lost 5 bases, J lost 0 bases, and 8 bases lay in between. Germline CDR1 SGHVS, CDR2 FNYEAQ. The CDR3 is 15 amino acids. The CDR3 DNA reads TGTGCCAGCAGCCGAAGGGGCTCTGGGGCCAACGTCCTGACTTTC. Amino acid sequence: CASSRRGSGANVLTF.

The chain is built from TRBV29-1 and TRBJ2-5; the D gene is possibly TRBD2 (5 bases). CDR3 length: 13 residues. CDR1 SQVTM and CDR2 ANQGSEA come from the germline V gene. V was cut by 5 bases and J by 5 bases, with 15 bases left in between. CDR3 sequence reads: CSVSRRFGETQYF. The CDR3 nucleotides read TGCAGCGTTTCTCGGAGGTTTGGGGAGACCCAGTACTTC.

This chain links TRBV9 with TRBJ2-4; D ambiguous. CDR1 and CDR2 from the germline V gene are SGDLS and YYNGEE. The germline V and J ends were trimmed by 2 bases and 0 bases, with 12 bases remaining between them. This CDR3 region has 16 residues. The CDR3 bases are TGTGCCAGCAGCGTTGGCTATATCCTAGCCAAAAACATTCAGTACTTC. This sequence encodes CASSVGYILAKNIQYF.

The rearrangement joins TRBV7-6 to TRBJ2-5, with TRBD1 identical over 8 bases. J was trimmed by 5 bases and V by 7 bases; bases with no gene match: 9. Germline values: CDR1 SGHVS, CDR2 FNYEAQ. The CDR3 sequence is 14 residues long. The CDR3 DNA is TGTGCCAGCAACCAGGGGGCGCGTATGGAGACCCAGTACTTC. It is translated as CASNQGARMETQYF.

This clone turned up a few times. The rearrangement links TRBV28 to TRBJ1-1; D remains ambiguous. This CDR3 is 11 amino acids long. V was shortened by 5 bases and J by 7 bases, with 8 bases between the two germline ends. CDR1 and CDR2 (germline): MDHEN, SYDVKM. In nucleotides, the CDR3 is TGTGCCAGCAGTAGATCGGTTGAAGCTTTCTTT. Translation gives CASSRSVEAFF. Filled out from reference TRBV28 and TRBJ1-1, the complete variable domain reads DVKVTQSSRYLVKRTGEKVFLECVQDMDHENMFWYRQDPGLGLRLIYFSYDVKMKEKGDIPEGYSVSREKKERFSLILESASTNQTSMYLCASSRSVEAFFGQGTRLTVV.

This chain connects TRBV18 to TRBJ1-1; D possibly corresponds to TRBD1 (5 bases). CDR1 is KGHSH, CDR2 LQKENI, per germline. This CDR3 spans 14 amino acids. The V and J ends lost 6 bases and 5 bases respectively, with 16 bases between them. The DNA for the CDR3 is TGTGCCAGCTCCCCTCTTAGTGAGGGGACTGAAGCTTTCTTT. It yields the protein CASSPLSEGTEAFF.

This clone was counted only a few times. V usage is TRBV4-2 and J usage is TRBJ2-3; TRBD1 matches at 9 bases. The CDR3 spans 16 residues. Germline V gene sequence: CDR1 LGHNA, CDR2 YNFKEQ. V lost 1 base and J lost 4; bases outside the gene matches: 6. CDR3 DNA: TGTGCCAGCAGCCAAGCCTCGACAGGGGGGCCAGATACGCAGTATTTT. It encodes CASSQASTGGPDTQYF.

The chain has TRBV30 and TRBJ1-1; a possible D gene is TRBD1 (5 bases). V lost 2 bases and J lost 1, with 11 bases in between. Germline V gene sequence: CDR1 GTSNPN, CDR2 SVGIG (reference sequence). The CDR3 is 14 amino acids. CDR3 DNA sequence: TGTGCCTGGAGTCCGGGACCCTCGAACACTGAAGCTTTCTTT. Translated, it gives CAWSPGPSNTEAFF.

This clone was seen a handful of times. V gene TRBV4-2 combines with J gene TRBJ2-2; 8 nucleotides match TRBD2. CDR3 length equals 17 residues. V lost 0 bases, J lost 5 bases, and 8 bases stayed unmatched. CDR1 LGHNA and CDR2 YNFKEQ come from the germline V gene. CDR3 nucleotides: TGTGCCAGCAGCCAAGATGAGACTAGCGTGACGACCGGGGAGCTGTTTTTT. It encodes CASSQDETSVTTGELFF.

This clone was observed a handful of times. The CDR3 DNA is TGTGCCAGTATCCAGGGACAGCTCTATGGCTACACCTTC. Amino acids: CASIQGQLYGYTF. This rearrangement joins TRBV19 to TRBJ1-2; 7 positions match TRBD1. The CDR3 has 13 amino acids. Germline values: CDR1 LNHDA, CDR2 SQIVND (reference sequence). V was pared by 7 bases and J by 4 bases, with 6 bases of the junction left unmatched.

This chain connects TRBV7-9 to TRBJ2-3; no clear D. V gave up 5 bases and J gave up 1 base, with 10 bases separating them. This CDR3 region has 14 residues. Germline V CDR1 and CDR2: SEHNR, FQNEAQ (reference sequence). Written as DNA, the CDR3 is TGTGCCAGCAGCCCACCTTTAGGCACAGATACGCAGTATTTT. Protein product: CASSPPLGTDTQYF.